This is a list of T cell receptor beta chains from one sample in a study of T cell responses to AZD1222 COVID-19 vaccine. Libraries were prepared by immunoSEQ multiplex PCR; TCRdb keeps only in-frame clonotypes and omits some of them. This table has approximately 130,000 clones, about 89% appearing once. This material consisted of peripheral blood, taken on day 0 of AZD1222 vaccination. Receptor source: an adult in good health. Both conserved end residues are part of each CDR3. The D gene is left open where the match is weak. Not all rows give a size; the values are once, few, many and, for expanded clones, a class.

j_call	d_call	clone_size	v_call	cdr3_aa	cdr3_nt
TRBJ2-1	TRBD1	once	TRBV12-5	CASGLLGGQGRGASYNEQFF	TGTGCTAGTGGTTTGCTGGGGGGACAGGGAAGAGGGGCCTCCTACAATGAGCAGTTCTTC
TRBJ1-1	-	-	TRBV7-9	CASREAPSVNTEAFF	TGTGCCAGCCGGGAGGCCCCCTCGGTGAACACTGAAGCTTTCTTT
TRBJ1-3	TRBD1	once	TRBV6-5	CASKGTGSSGNTIYF	TGTGCCAGCAAGGGGACAGGTTCCTCTGGAAACACCATATATTTT
TRBJ1-4	TRBD1	-	TRBV11-2	CASSIGTVWGEKLFF	TGTGCCAGCAGCATCGGGACAGTCTGGGGTGAAAAACTGTTTTTT
TRBJ2-3	-	-	TRBV28	CASSLGGARVDTQYF	TGTGCCAGCAGTTTAGGAGGGGCCAGGGTGGATACGCAGTATTTT
TRBJ1-5	-	-	TRBV19	CASSIRQGLRSSQPQHF	TGTGCCAGTAGTATACGGCAGGGGTTACGGAGCAGCCAGCCCCAGCATTTT
TRBJ2-1	-	-	TRBV20-1	CSATDKNEQFF	TGCAGTGCTACCGACAAGAATGAGCAGTTCTTC
TRBJ2-7	TRBD1	-	TRBV3-1/TRBV3-2	CASSQDMTGYSYEQYF	TGTGCCAGCAGCCAAGATATGACAGGGTACTCCTACGAGCAGTACTTC
TRBJ1-2	-	-	TRBV5-6	CASSIAGNYGYTF	TGTGCCAGCAGCATCGCCGGGAACTATGGCTACACCTTC
TRBJ1-2	TRBD1	-	TRBV19	CASSARDRGKYGYTF	TGTGCCAGTAGTGCCCGGGACAGGGGGAAATATGGCTACACCTTC
TRBJ2-7	-	-	TRBV28	CASSFQGTYEQYF	TGTGCCAGCAGTTTTCAGGGAACCTACGAGCAGTACTTC